This is a list of T cell receptor beta chains from one sample in a study of blood T cell repertoires in COVID-19. The data were produced by immunoSEQ multiplex PCR, yet TCRdb's version contains in-frame clones alone and is incomplete. Counted here are about 97,000 clones, 82% occurring once; the ten biggest clones make up less than 11%. Sequences were obtained from peripheral blood. These receptors all come from a man between 65 and 85 years old with acute or convalescent COVID-19. Both conserved end residues are part of each CDR3. A D gene is named only where the DNA matches it firmly. Expanded clones get a size class; other rows say once, few or many, or leave the size out.

clone size	V gene	CDR3 length	J gene	D gene	CDR3 DNA	CDR3 protein
.	TRBV6-5	15	TRBJ2-2	TRBD2	TGTGCCAGCAGAGCCCGGGACTATGTTTTCGGGGAGCTGTTTTTT	CASRARDYVFGELFF
.	TRBV15	17	TRBJ2-5	.	TGTGCCACCAGCAGAGGGGTACGGGAGAGGGGTCAAGAGACCCAGTACTTC	CATSRGVRERGQETQYF
.	TRBV7-2	14	TRBJ2-3	.	TGTGCCAGCAGCTTATGGTCAGGGACAGATACGCAGTATTTT	CASSLWSGTDTQYF
.	TRBV12-3/TRBV12-4	12	TRBJ1-2	.	TGTGCCAGCACCAAGAGAGGGAATGGCTACACCTTC	CASTKRGNGYTF
.	TRBV6-5	13	TRBJ1-3	.	TGTGCCAGCTGGAGGGGAACTGGAAACACCATATATTTT	CASWRGTGNTIYF
once	TRBV10-1	13	TRBJ2-1	.	TGCGCCAGCAGTGAGAACTCCCTCAATGAGCAGTTCTTC	CASSENSLNEQFF
.	TRBV4-1	15	TRBJ1-6	TRBD1	TGCGCCAGCAGCCAGGGACAGGGGCCCCCTTCACCCCTCCACTTT	CASSQGQGPPSPLHF
few	TRBV29-1	14	TRBJ2-5	.	TGCAGCGTTGAAATACGGGGGGCGCGAGAGACCCAGTACTTC	CSVEIRGARETQYF
.	TRBV19	15	TRBJ1-1	.	TGTGCCAGTAGTATAGATTCAGGGGTGGCCACTGAAGCTTTCTTT	CASSIDSGVATEAFF
.	TRBV7-9	15	TRBJ1-5	TRBD1	TGTGCCAGCAGCTCTGGACAGGGAAGAAATCAGCCCCAGCATTTT	CASSSGQGRNQPQHF
once	TRBV19	16	TRBJ1-2	TRBD1	TGTGCCAGTAGTAGGACCGGGACAGGGGGCCCCTATGGCTACACCTTC	CASSRTGTGGPYGYTF
.	TRBV5-1	13	TRBJ2-1	TRBD2	TGCGCCAGCACAGCGGGATCCTACAATGAGCAGTTCTTC	CASTAGSYNEQFF
.	TRBV6-2/TRBV6-3	15	TRBJ1-1	.	TGTGCCAGCAGTTACGACACGGGGGTGAACACTGAAGCTTTCTTT	CASSYDTGVNTEAFF
.	TRBV6-5	15	TRBJ1-5	.	TGTGCCAGCAGCTTGAGGACAGAGAGCAATCAGCCCCAGCATTTT	CASSLRTESNQPQHF
few	TRBV7-8	14	TRBJ1-2	.	TGTGCCAGCAGCTTAGTATCTAGGATGGGTGGCTACACCTTC	CASSLVSRMGGYTF
.	TRBV18	15	TRBJ1-2	.	TGTGCCAGCTCACCAAAACAGCAACCTAACTATGGCTACACCTTC	CASSPKQQPNYGYTF
.	TRBV5-1	16	TRBJ2-1	TRBD2	TGCGCCAGCAGCCAGACTAGCGGGAGCTCCTACAATGAGCAGTTCTTC	CASSQTSGSSYNEQFF
.	TRBV24-1	14	TRBJ2-5	.	TGTGCCACCAGTGAGGAGGACCGAAAAGAGACCCAGTACTTC	CATSEEDRKETQYF
few	TRBV27	15	TRBJ1-1	.	TGTGCCAGCAGCTCCCTTGGGGCGGTGAACACTGAAGCTTTCTTT	CASSSLGAVNTEAFF
.	TRBV27	20	TRBJ2-1	.	TGTGCCAGCAGTTTACTAGCCACAGGGAGGGTAGGAAGCTCCTACAATGAGCAGTTCTTC	CASSLLATGRVGSSYNEQFF
.	TRBV20-1	11	TRBJ2-7	.	TGCAGTGCCCTTTACTCCTACGAGCAGTACTTC	CSALYSYEQYF
.	TRBV4-3	15	TRBJ1-3	.	TGCGCCAGCAGCCAAGGTCGGGGATCGGGAAACACCATATATTTT	CASSQGRGSGNTIYF
.	TRBV28	15	TRBJ2-7	TRBD1	TGTGCCAGCAGTTTCCCGCGACAGGGGAGGTACGAGCAGTACTTC	CASSFPRQGRYEQYF
few	TRBV19	16	TRBJ1-2	.	TGTGCCAGTAGTGCCGGGAAAGGACGGCCGAACTATGGCTACACCTTC	CASSAGKGRPNYGYTF
few	TRBV27	15	TRBJ2-7	TRBD1	TGTGCCAGCAGTTCACGGGACAGAAACTACTACGAGCAGTACTTC	CASSSRDRNYYEQYF
.	TRBV7-8	14	TRBJ2-2	TRBD1	TGTGCCAGCAGAGAGGGGGCCGGGAACGGGGAGCTGTTTTTT	CASREGAGNGELFF
.	TRBV7-9	13	TRBJ2-1	.	TGTGCCAGCAGCTTCGGGACTCACAATGAGCAGTTCTTC	CASSFGTHNEQFF
.	TRBV6-6	16	TRBJ2-1	TRBD2	TGTGCCAGCAGTTTTATTTCGGGAGGGCCCGACAATGAGCAGTTCTTC	CASSFISGGPDNEQFF
.	TRBV7-2	13	TRBJ2-3	.	TGTGCCAGCAGAATGGACTACACAGATACGCAGTATTTT	CASRMDYTDTQYF
.	TRBV21-1	17	TRBJ2-7	.	TGTGCCAGCAGCCCTGAATATTCGGGGGAGGGCTCCTACGAGCAGTACTTC	CASSPEYSGEGSYEQYF
.	TRBV11-3	14	TRBJ2-5	.	TGTGCCAGCAGCCGAAGACAGACACAAGAGACCCAGTACTTC	CASSRRQTQETQYF
.	TRBV7-8	18	TRBJ2-7	.	TGTGCCAGCAGCTTAGCGAGAGGTCGGAACACCGCCCCCCTCGAGCAGTACTTC	CASSLARGRNTAPLEQYF
once	TRBV7-9	14	TRBJ1-1	TRBD1	TGTGCCAGCAGCCGACAGGGAATGAACACTGAAGCTTTCTTT	CASSRQGMNTEAFF
.	TRBV19	17	TRBJ2-3	TRBD2	TGTGCCAGTAGTATAGGGGCCGCGGGAGGCTCAAAAGATACGCAGTATTTT	CASSIGAAGGSKDTQYF
.	TRBV6-5	15	TRBJ1-1	.	TGTGCCAGCAGTTACTCTGGCAGGGTAGGAACTGAAGCTTTCTTT	CASSYSGRVGTEAFF